This T cell receptor (beta chain) was captured by sequencing in a study of breast tumors, draining lymph nodes, adjacent tissues. V was pared by 5 bases and J by 5 bases, with 19 bases between. The V gene's germline CDR1 is SGHVS and CDR2 FNYEAQ. The CDR3 consists of 16 residues. As concerns this clonotype: Its specificity is not known.

TCRdb used MiXCR to reprocess the multiplex PCR reads, holding one entry per CDR3 protein. The repertoire holds about 8,300 distinct CDR3 sequences, with 65% to 75% as singletons. Overall study results and limits: Luminal-like breast cancer showed significantly greater tumor-nontumor repertoire similarity than basal-like breast cancer did. Tumor T cell lymph node origin was a supported hypothesis, not proven. Most tumor T cells seemingly derive from lymph node, then expand in tumor. Compared with lymph nodes, tumors were less diverse; compared with nontumor tissue, more.

The receptor was derived from a female donor with breast cancer. Some clones in this sample may be carry-over from other donors' samples. This sequence joins TRBV7-6 and TRBJ2-1; no clear D. Sequenced material: tumor-adjacent breast tissue. The CDR3 loop is CASSPVSSAAHNEQFF. CDR3 sequence (DNA): TGTGCCAGCAGCCCAGTCTCCTCCGCGGCACACAATGAGCAGTTCTTC.